This T cell receptor (beta chain) was profiled in a study of beta chain features in type 1 diabetes. Study-level points and caveats: Shortening that was moderate but significant affected the TCRB CDR3s of Type 1 diabetes patients in all four CD4+ subsets.

Expressed TCRB transcripts were sequenced, since all the RNA that had been isolated was reverse transcribed. Repertoires were generated with immunoSEQ multiplex PCR, while TCRdb's copy carries only in-frame clones and drops some. The sample lists 150,000 to 200,000 clones, around 8.4% occurring once. Concerning this clone itself: Its antigen is still unknown.

There are 15 residues in the CDR3. CDR1 is SQVTM and CDR2 is ANQGSEA in the germline V gene. Trimming removed 6 bases from V and 2 bases from J; junction bases left unmatched: 8. The TCR was taken from a woman between 18 and 30 years old with type 1 diabetes. The specimen was central memory CD4+ T cells from blood. The chain combines TRBV29-1 with TRBJ2-5; the match to TRBD2 covers 11 bases. The CDR3 DNA sequence: TGCAGCGTCCATAGACTAGCGGGGAGACAAGAGACCCAGTACTTC. Encoded protein: CSVHRLAGRQETQYF.